The source of this T cell receptor beta chain is a study of response to subunit inactivated influenza vaccine. The study, taken as a whole, reports: The authors suggested that few new T cells are recruited per seasonal influenza vaccination.

This clonotype was seen more than once but under ten times. Its matching antigen is unknown. TCRdb re-called the RT-PCR reads with MiXCR, one entry per CDR3 protein. Found here are fewer than 800,000 distinct CDR3 sequences, around a sixth of them singletons; the top ten hold around a tenth. The sequence derives from a man in his fifties who received an inactivated influenza vaccine. Material: PBMCs from blood, obtained about 12 days after vaccination.

The CDR3 loop is CASTHPAGGTEAFF. The DNA of the CDR3 is TGTGCCAGCACCCACCCTGCGGGGGGGACTGAAGCTTTCTTT. The rearrangement uses TRBV7-2 and TRBJ1-1; D is perhaps TRBD1 (5 bases). Trimming pared 7 bases from V and 5 bases from J, leaving 17 bases between. This CDR3 has 14 residues. Germline V gene sequence: CDR1 SGHTA, CDR2 FQGNSA.